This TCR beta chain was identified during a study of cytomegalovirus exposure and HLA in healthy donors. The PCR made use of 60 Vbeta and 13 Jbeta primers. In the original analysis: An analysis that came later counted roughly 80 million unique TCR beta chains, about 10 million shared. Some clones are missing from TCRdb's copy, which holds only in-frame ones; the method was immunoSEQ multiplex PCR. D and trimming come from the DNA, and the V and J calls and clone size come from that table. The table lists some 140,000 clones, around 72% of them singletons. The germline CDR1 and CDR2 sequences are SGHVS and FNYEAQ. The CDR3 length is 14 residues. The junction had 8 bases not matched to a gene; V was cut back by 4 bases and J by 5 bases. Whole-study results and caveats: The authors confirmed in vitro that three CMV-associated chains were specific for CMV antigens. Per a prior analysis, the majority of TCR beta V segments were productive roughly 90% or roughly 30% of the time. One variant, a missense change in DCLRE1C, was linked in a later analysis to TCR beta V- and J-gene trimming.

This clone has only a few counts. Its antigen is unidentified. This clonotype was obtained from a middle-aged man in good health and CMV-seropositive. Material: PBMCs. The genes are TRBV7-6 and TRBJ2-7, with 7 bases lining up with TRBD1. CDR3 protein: CASSSIDRAHEQYF. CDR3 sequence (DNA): TGTGCCAGCAGCTCTATTGACAGGGCACACGAGCAGTACTTC.